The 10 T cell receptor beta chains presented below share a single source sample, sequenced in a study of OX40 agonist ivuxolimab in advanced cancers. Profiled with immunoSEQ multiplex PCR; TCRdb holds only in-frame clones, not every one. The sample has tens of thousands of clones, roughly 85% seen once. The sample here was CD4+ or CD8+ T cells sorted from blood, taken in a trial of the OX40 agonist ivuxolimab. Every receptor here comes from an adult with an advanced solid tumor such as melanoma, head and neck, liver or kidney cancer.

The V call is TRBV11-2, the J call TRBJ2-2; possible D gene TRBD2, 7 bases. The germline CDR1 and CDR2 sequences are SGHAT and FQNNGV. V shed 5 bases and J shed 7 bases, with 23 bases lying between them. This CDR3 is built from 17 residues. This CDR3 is CASSRGGGGGSRGELFF. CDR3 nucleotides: TGTGCCAGCAGCCGAGGAGGAGGGGGGGGCTCCCGCGGGGAGCTGTTTTTT.

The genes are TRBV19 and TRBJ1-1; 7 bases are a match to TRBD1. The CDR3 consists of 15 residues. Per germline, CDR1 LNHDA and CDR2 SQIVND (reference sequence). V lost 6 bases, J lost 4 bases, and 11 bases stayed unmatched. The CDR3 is CASSRSGTAVTEAFF. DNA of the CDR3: TGTGCCAGTAGCCGCTCCGGGACAGCAGTCACTGAAGCTTTCTTT. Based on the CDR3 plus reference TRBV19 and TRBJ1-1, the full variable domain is DGGITQSPKYLFRKEGQNVTLSCEQNLNHDAMYWYRQDPGQGLRLIYYSQIVNDFQKGDIAEGYSVSREKKESFPLTVTSAQKNPTAFYLCASSRSGTAVTEAFFGQGTRLTVV.

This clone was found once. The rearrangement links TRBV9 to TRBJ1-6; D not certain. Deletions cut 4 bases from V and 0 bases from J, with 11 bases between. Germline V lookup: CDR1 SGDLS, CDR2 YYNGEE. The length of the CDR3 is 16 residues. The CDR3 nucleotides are TGTGCCAGCAGCATCCAGGAAATCTCCTATAATTCACCCCTCCACTTT. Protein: CASSIQEISYNSPLHF.

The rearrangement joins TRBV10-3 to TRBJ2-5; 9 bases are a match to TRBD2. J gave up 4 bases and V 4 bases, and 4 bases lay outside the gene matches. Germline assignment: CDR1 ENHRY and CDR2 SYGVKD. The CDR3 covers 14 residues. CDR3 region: CAISVLAGVETQYF. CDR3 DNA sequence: TGTGCCATCAGTGTGTTAGCGGGGGTAGAGACCCAGTACTTC.

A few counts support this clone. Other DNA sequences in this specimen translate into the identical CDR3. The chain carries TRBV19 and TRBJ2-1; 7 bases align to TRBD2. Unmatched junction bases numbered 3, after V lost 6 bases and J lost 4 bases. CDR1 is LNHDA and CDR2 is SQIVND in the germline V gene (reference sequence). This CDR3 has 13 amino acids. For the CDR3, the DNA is TGTGCCAGTAGCCCGCGGGGGTACAATGAGCAGTTCTTC. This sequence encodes CASSPRGYNEQFF.

The CDR3 reads CASSLSGTTTGELFF. The CDR3 DNA follows: TGCGCCAGCAGCCTATCCGGGACTACAACCGGGGAGCTGTTTTTT. The chain uses TRBV4-3 and TRBJ2-2, with TRBD2 matching over 7 bases. Germline V lookup: CDR1 LGHNA, CDR2 YSLEER. V lost 4 bases, J lost 5 bases, and 7 bases stayed unmatched. The CDR3 consists of 15 residues.

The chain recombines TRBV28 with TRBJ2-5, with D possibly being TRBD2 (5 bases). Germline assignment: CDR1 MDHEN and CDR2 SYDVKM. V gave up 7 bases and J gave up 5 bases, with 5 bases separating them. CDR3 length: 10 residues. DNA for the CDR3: TGTGCCAGCACGGGGGAGACCCAGTACTTC. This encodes CASTGETQYF.

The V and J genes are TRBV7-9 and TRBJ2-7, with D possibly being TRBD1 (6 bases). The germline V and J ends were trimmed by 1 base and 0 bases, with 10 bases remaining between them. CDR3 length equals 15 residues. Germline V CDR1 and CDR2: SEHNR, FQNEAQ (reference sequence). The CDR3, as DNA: TGTGCCAGCAGCTTAGGGCAGGGGAGCTCCTACGAGCAGTACTTC. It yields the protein CASSLGQGSSYEQYF. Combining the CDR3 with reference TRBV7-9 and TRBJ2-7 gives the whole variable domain DTGVSQNPRHKITKRGQNVTFRCDPISEHNRLYWYRQTLGQGPEFLTYFQNEAQLEKSRLLSDRFSAERPKGSFSTLEIQRTEQGDSAMYLCASSLGQGSSYEQYFGPGTRLTVT.

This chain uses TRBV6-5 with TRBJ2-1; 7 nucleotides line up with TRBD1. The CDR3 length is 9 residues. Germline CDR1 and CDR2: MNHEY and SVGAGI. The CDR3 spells CGTGNEQFF. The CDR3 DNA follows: TGTGGGACAGGCAATGAGCAGTTCTTC.

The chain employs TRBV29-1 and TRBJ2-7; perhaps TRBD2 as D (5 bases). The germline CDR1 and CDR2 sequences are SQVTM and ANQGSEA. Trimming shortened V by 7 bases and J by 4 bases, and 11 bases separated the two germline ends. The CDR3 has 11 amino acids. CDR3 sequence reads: CSASGDYEQYF. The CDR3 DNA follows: TGCAGCGCATCCGGGGATTACGAGCAGTACTTC.